This TCR beta chain was profiled in a study of blood T cell repertoires in COVID-19. At the level of the study: T cells, B-cell-depleted T cells, or PBMCs provided the cDNA or gDNA that served as material.

In the original processing: Scientists estimated how many nucleated cells there were by amplifying reference gene primers. The method was immunoSEQ multiplex PCR; TCRdb's version includes in-frame clones alone and lacks a portion of them. V and J calls plus clone size are reproduced from that table; the DNA served to infer D and trimming. The data show about 250,000 clones, around 84% seen once. This clone was observed at least ten times. Membership in each cohort depended on participant-reported clinical history. The sequenced sample was PBMCs or T cells enriched from blood (not recorded which). The receptor was isolated from a man aged 18 to 29 who had recovered from COVID-19.

Here the CDR3 reads CASEAGSANEQFF. The CDR3 bases are TGTGCCAGCGAAGCGGGGTCTGCCAATGAGCAGTTCTTC. The chain joins TRBV19 to TRBJ2-1, with TRBD2 identical over 7 bases. CDR3 length: 13 residues. The V gene end was trimmed by 9 bases and the J gene end by 6 bases; junction bases not matched to a gene: 8. Germline CDR1 is LNHDA and CDR2 is SQIVND (reference sequence).